The next 8 T cell receptor beta chains were all read from a single sample in a study of T cell repertoires in cytomegalovirus infection. These receptors have no identified antigens. One entry per CDR3 protein results from TCRdb running MiXCR on the reads. The table records roughly 500,000 distinct CDR3 sequences, 42% of them present only once. This specimen consisted of cultured PBMCs, obtained from culture after CMV antigen stimulation. The receptors originated from a human donor in good health (CMV status not recorded). Some clones in this sample may be carry-over from other donors' samples.

The chain links TRBV7-6 to TRBJ1-1; 7 bases are shared with TRBD1. The CDR3 is 17 residues long. The germline CDR1 and CDR2 sequences are SGHVS and FNYEAQ. Germline trimming cut 5 bases from V and 3 bases from J; bases unmatched to any gene: 15. For the CDR3, the DNA is TGTGCCAGCAGCCGCCCCCGGGACAGCATGAGGGACACTGAAGCTTTCTTT. This encodes CASSRPRDSMRDTEAFF. The whole variable domain, remainder taken from reference TRBV7-6 and TRBJ1-1, is GAGVSQSPRYKVTKRGQDVALRCDPISGHVSLYWYRQALGQGPEFLTYFNYEAQQDKSGLPNDRFSAERPEGSISTLTIQRTEQRDSAMYRCASSRPRDSMRDTEAFFGQGTRLTVV.

This rearrangement joins TRBV7-2 to TRBJ2-2, with D uncertain. The CDR3 has 15 amino acids. Germline lookup yields CDR1 SGHTA and CDR2 FQGNSA. V lost 3 bases to trimming and J lost 0 bases, with 8 bases between them. The CDR3 DNA sequence: TGTGCCAGCAGCTTTTGGCCTACGAACACCGGGGAGCTGTTTTTT. Amino acid sequence: CASSFWPTNTGELFF. The whole variable domain, filled in from reference TRBV7-2 and TRBJ2-2, reads GAGVSQSPSNKVTEKGKDVELRCDPISGHTALYWYRQSLGQGLEFLIYFQGNSAPDKSGLPSDRFSAERTGGSVSTLTIQRTQQEDSAVYLCASSFWPTNTGELFFGEGSRLTVL.

This clonotype was seen more than once but under ten times. The CDR3 DNA is TGTGCCAGCAGCCTGGACCGATTTAACTATGGCTACACCTTC. Its translation: CASSLDRFNYGYTF. The rearrangement links TRBV7-2 to TRBJ1-2; D call uncertain. The CDR3 sequence is 14 residues long. The germline gives CDR1 SGHTA, CDR2 FQGNSA. Trimming took 5 bases from V and 1 from J, leaving 11 bases between them.

The CDR3 region has the DNA TGTGCCAGCAGCTTACTCGCGGGGGCCCAGACAGATACGCAGTATTTT. Protein product: CASSLLAGAQTDTQYF. V gene TRBV7-8 combines with J gene TRBJ2-3, with D tentatively TRBD2 (7 bases). The CDR3 runs 16 residues. With 2 bases removed from V and 3 bases from J, the gap between germline ends came to 15 bases. The germline V gene has CDR1 SGHVS and CDR2 FQNEAQ.

This clonotype was counted between two and nine times. The chain employs TRBV19 and TRBJ1-5; TRBD1 might be the D (6 bases). Germline lookup yields CDR1 LNHDA and CDR2 SQIVND (reference sequence). V was cut by 6 bases and J by 5 bases, with 17 bases left in between. The CDR3 is made up of 15 amino acids. CDR3 DNA sequence: TGTGCCAGTAGGGGCAGGGGAGACCGTGATCAGCCCCAGCATTTT. As protein: CASRGRGDRDQPQHF.

This clonotype showed up just a few times. V and J are TRBV12-3 or TRBV12-4 and TRBJ1-6; D is uncertain. Trimming took 3 bases from V and 8 from J, leaving 11 bases between them. This CDR3 has 14 amino acids. The CDR3 bases are TGTGCCAGCAGTTTTCTCGGGATTTATTCACCCCTCCACTTT. It translates to CASSFLGIYSPLHF.

This chain connects TRBV11-2 to TRBJ2-7; D not certain. The CDR3 has 15 amino acids. Per the germline V gene, CDR1 is SGHAT and CDR2 is FQNNGV. Between the trimmed V and J ends, which lost 1 base and 3 bases, there was a span of 13 bases. The CDR3: CASSLAVATYYEQYF. In nucleotides, the CDR3 is TGTGCCAGCAGCTTAGCAGTAGCTACCTACTACGAGCAGTACTTC.

The chain employs TRBV20-1 and TRBJ2-1, with D possibly called TRBD1 or TRBD2 (6 bases each). The V gene lost 2 bases and the J gene lost 5 bases, with 10 bases spanning the gap. The CDR3 contains 13 residues. Germline CDR1 reads DFQATT; CDR2 reads SNEGSKA (reference sequence). CDR3 protein: CSARRGADNEQFF. CDR3 DNA: TGCAGTGCTAGAAGGGGGGCTGACAATGAGCAGTTCTTC.